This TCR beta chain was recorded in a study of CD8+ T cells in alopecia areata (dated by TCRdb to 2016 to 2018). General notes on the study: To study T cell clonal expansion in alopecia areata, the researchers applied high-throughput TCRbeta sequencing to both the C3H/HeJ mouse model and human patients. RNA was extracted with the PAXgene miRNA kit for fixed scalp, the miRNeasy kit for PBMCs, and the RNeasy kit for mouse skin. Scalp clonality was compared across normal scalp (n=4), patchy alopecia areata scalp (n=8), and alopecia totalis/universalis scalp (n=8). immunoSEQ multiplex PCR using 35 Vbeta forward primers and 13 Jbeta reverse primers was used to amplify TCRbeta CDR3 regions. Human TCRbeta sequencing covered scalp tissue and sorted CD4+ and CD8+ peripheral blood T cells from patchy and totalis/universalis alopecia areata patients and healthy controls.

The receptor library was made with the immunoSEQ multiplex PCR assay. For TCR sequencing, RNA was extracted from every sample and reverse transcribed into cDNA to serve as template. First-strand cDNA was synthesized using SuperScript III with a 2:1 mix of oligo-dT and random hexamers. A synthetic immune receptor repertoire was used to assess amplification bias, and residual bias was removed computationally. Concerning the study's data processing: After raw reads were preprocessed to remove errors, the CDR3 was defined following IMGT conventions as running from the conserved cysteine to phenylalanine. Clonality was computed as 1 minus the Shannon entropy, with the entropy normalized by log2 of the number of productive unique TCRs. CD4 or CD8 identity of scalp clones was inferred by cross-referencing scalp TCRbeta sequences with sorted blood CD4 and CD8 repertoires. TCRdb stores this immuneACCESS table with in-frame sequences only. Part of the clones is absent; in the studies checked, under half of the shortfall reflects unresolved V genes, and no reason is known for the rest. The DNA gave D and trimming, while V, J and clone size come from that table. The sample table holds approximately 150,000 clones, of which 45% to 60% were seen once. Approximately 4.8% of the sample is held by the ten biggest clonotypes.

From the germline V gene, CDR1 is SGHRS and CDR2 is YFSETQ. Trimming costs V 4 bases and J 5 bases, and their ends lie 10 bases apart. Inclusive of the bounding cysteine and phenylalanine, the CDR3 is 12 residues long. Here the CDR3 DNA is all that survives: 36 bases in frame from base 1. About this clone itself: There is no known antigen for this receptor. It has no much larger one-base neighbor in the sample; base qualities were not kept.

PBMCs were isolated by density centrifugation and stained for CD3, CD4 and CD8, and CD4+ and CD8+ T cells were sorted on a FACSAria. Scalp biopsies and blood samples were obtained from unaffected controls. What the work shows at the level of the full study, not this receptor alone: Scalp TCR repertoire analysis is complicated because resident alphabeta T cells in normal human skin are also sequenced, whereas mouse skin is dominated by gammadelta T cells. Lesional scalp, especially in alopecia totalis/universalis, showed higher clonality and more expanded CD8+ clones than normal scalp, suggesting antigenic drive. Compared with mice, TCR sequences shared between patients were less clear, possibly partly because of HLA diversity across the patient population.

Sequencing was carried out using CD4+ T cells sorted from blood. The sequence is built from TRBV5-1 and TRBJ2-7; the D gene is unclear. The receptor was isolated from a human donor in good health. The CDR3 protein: CASSLRLDEQYF. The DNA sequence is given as TGCGCCAGCAGCCTCCGGCTAGACGAGCAGTACTTC.